Each of the 17 T cell receptor beta chains below was sequenced from the same sample in a study of monozygotic twins with inflammatory bowel disease. TCRdb re-called the 5' RACE reads and shows each CDR3 protein once, DNA omitted. This listing includes 300,000 to 400,000 distinct CDR3 sequences. Sequenced sample: blood. Receptors were obtained from a human donor with ulcerative colitis or Crohn's disease, or a healthy co-twin of an affected twin (not recorded which).

This chain connects TRBV4-1 to TRBJ1-4; TCRdb's assignment of TRBD1 cannot be checked, as there is no DNA. This CDR3 is built from 15 residues. Germline values: CDR1 MGHRA, CDR2 YSYEKL. CDR3 residues: CASSQVRGGNEKLFF.

The chain carries TRBV7-6 and TRBJ2-3; TCRdb calls TRBD2, which cannot be checked without DNA. This CDR3 is 21 amino acids long. The germline V gene encodes CDR1 SGHVS and CDR2 FNYEAQ. The CDR3 region is CASSLQENRDASGRSTDTQYF.

The chain joins TRBV6-2 or TRBV6-3 to TRBJ1-5. The CDR3 totals 14 residues. Germline V gene data show CDR1 as MNHEY and CDR2 as SVGEGT. This chain's CDR3 is CATRLMGSNQPQHF.

The chain combines TRBV11-2 with TRBJ2-1; the D call from TCRdb, TRBD2, cannot be confirmed without DNA. The germline CDR1 and CDR2 sequences are SGHAT and FQNNGV. There are 16 residues in the CDR3. CDR3 loop: CASSLEVAGGRDEQFF.

The chain recombines TRBV7-2 with TRBJ2-1. CDR1 SGHTA and CDR2 FQGNSA come from the germline V gene. The CDR3 totals 12 residues. The CDR3 here is CASSLAVNEQFF.

The rearrangement links TRBV19 to TRBJ1-2; absent DNA, TCRdb's TRBD1 call cannot be checked. CDR1 is LNHDA and CDR2 is SQIVND in the germline V gene (reference sequence). The CDR3 length is 13 residues. The CDR3 sequence: CASSRAGSVGYTF.

The rearrangement joins TRBV3-1 to TRBJ1-6. The CDR3 consists of 14 residues. The V gene's germline CDR1 is LGHDT and CDR2 YNNKEL (reference sequence). The CDR3 spells CASSQDYGNSPLHF.

This rearrangement joins TRBV5-1 to TRBJ2-5. Germline V gene data show CDR1 as SGHRS and CDR2 as YFSETQ. The CDR3 covers 15 residues. CDR3: CASSLIGQLQETQYF.

The chain couples TRBV5-5 to TRBJ1-2; the D gene TCRdb calls, TRBD1, cannot be checked with no DNA. Germline CDR1 reads SGHKS; CDR2 reads YYEKEE (reference sequence). This CDR3 has 12 residues. The CDR3: CASRGTAYGYTF.

This rearrangement joins TRBV24-1 to TRBJ1-2. CDR1 KGHDR and CDR2 SFDVKD come from the germline V gene. The CDR3 has 12 amino acids. Here the CDR3 reads CATYSPSGGYTF.

The J gene is TRBJ2-2, the V gene TRBV14; no DNA is available, so the TRBD1 call from TCRdb remains unchecked. CDR1 is SGHDN, CDR2 FVKESK, per germline. The CDR3 totals 15 residues. The CDR3 sequence: CASSQIQGHTGELFF. Full variable domain (missing parts from reference TRBV14 and TRBJ2-2): EAGVTQFPSHSVIEKGQTVTLRCDPISGHDNLYWYRRVMGKEIKFLLHFVKESKQDESGMPNNRFLAERTGGTYSTLKVQPAELEDSGVYFCASSQIQGHTGELFFGEGSRLTVL.

The chain carries TRBV20-1 and TRBJ2-7; the D gene TCRdb calls, TRBD2, cannot be checked with no DNA. The germline CDR1 and CDR2 sequences are DFQATT and SNEGSKA (reference sequence). The CDR3 has 16 amino acids. CDR3 amino acids: CSARARSTSVSYEQYF.

The V gene is TRBV5-1, the J gene TRBJ2-2; the TCRdb D gene call, TRBD1, has no DNA to confirm it. Germline lookup yields CDR1 SGHRS and CDR2 YFSETQ. This CDR3 is 17 amino acids long. The CDR3 is CASSLGDRNTNTGELFF.

The V gene is TRBV25-1, the J gene TRBJ1-1. The CDR3 consists of 13 residues. Germline V gives CDR1 MGHDK, CDR2 SYGVNS. The CDR3 here is CASSDVGDTEAFF.

The rearrangement uses TRBV2 and TRBJ2-1. This CDR3 contains 14 residues. CDR1 and CDR2 from the germline V gene are SNHLY and FYNNEI. Here the CDR3 reads CASSTGTLYNEQFF.

V gene TRBV25-1 combines with J gene TRBJ2-1; TCRdb outputs TRBD2, but without DNA this stays unchecked. Germline CDR1 MGHDK, CDR2 SYGVNS. There are 15 residues in the CDR3. CDR3 loop: CASSEYSGGASEQFF.

The rearrangement links TRBV29-1 to TRBJ2-3; with no DNA, the TCRdb D assignment of TRBD1 cannot be verified. The germline CDR1 and CDR2 sequences are SQVTM and ANQGSEA. The length of the CDR3 is 15 residues. The CDR3 sequence: CSVTTGGSATDTQYF.